This entry concerns a single T cell receptor beta chain. Its antigen is unidentified. The data belong to a study of T cell responses to AZD1222 COVID-19 vaccine. Study-level findings and limits: Only 6 or 7 people who got AZD1222 tested seropositive at baseline. The CD4 TCRs associated with vaccination extended across spike and predominated at 160-218 and 743-854. Clonal diversity may have been underestimated in mostly white British donors.

Here immunoSEQ multiplex PCR was the method, and the copy in TCRdb shows in-frame clones only, minus some. Among some 120,000 clones listed, about 89% were seen once. This material consisted of peripheral blood, taken 28 days after the second AZD1222 dose. The origin of this receptor is an adult who received the AZD1222 COVID-19 vaccine.

The CDR3, as DNA: TGTGCCAGCGCCCTACTAGGGGGATTGAACACTGAAGCTTTCTTT. This translates into CASALLGGLNTEAFF. The chain employs TRBV7-2 and TRBJ1-1, with D possibly being TRBD1 (6 bases). Germline CDR1 is SGHTA and CDR2 is FQGNSA. V shed 8 bases and J shed 0 bases, with 16 bases lying between them. There are 15 residues in the CDR3.